Listed below are T cell receptor beta chains from one sample, sequenced in a study of blood T cell repertoires in COVID-19. The table came from immunoSEQ multiplex PCR; TCRdb's copy has only in-frame clones and leaves some out. The table lists around 68,000 clones, nearly 90% of them singletons. The sample comprised peripheral blood. The receptors derive from a man between 45 and 60 years old with active COVID-19. Both conserved end residues are part of each CDR3. D genes are given only for firm matches. The size of a clone is reported for some rows only, either as once, few or many, or as a class for expanded clones.

abundance	v_gene	d_gene	j_gene	CDR3aa	CDR3nt
.	TRBV7-8	.	TRBJ2-1	CASSLVGGPTSYNEQFF	TGTGCCAGCAGCTTAGTAGGAGGGCCTACCTCCTACAATGAGCAGTTCTTC
.	TRBV7-2	.	TRBJ1-2	CASSSRDTSSYGYTF	TGTGCCAGCAGCTCCCGGGACACATCCAGCTATGGCTACACCTTC
.	TRBV19	TRBD2	TRBJ2-1	CATFSGGLYNEQFF	TGTGCCACCTTCTCGGGGGGACTTTACAATGAGCAGTTCTTC
once	TRBV13	.	TRBJ1-1	CASSLRGVNTEAFF	TGTGCCAGCAGCTTACGGGGGGTGAACACTGAAGCTTTCTTT
.	TRBV3-1/TRBV3-2	TRBD1	TRBJ2-7	CASSQVSGTGAYEQYF	TGTGCCAGCAGCCAAGTTAGTGGGACAGGGGCCTACGAGCAGTACTTC
.	TRBV2	TRBD1	TRBJ1-5	CASSRTGGNQPQHF	TGTGCCAGCTCTCGGACAGGGGGGAATCAGCCCCAGCATTTT
.	TRBV6-5	TRBD1	TRBJ1-2	CASSPRTQGGGYTF	TGTGCCAGCAGTCCCCGGACGCAGGGGGGTGGCTACACCTTC
.	TRBV11-2	TRBD1	TRBJ1-2	CASSLSQGEYGYTF	TGTGCCAGCAGCTTATCTCAGGGGGAATATGGCTACACCTTC
.	TRBV4-3	TRBD2	TRBJ2-2	CASSQDAGGGTGELFF	TGCGCCAGCAGCCAAGACGCCGGGGGGGGGACCGGGGAGCTGTTTTTT
.	TRBV28	TRBD1	TRBJ1-5	CASSSGTGLNQPQHF	TGTGCCAGCAGTTCCGGGACAGGGTTGAATCAGCCCCAGCATTTT
.	TRBV29-1	TRBD2	TRBJ2-3	CSVERRGGQDTQYF	TGCAGCGTTGAGAGGCGGGGGGGCCAAGATACGCAGTATTTT
.	TRBV7-9	.	TRBJ1-2	CADARVSEGGYTF	TGTGCCGACGCGAGGGTTTCGGAGGGCGGCTACACCTTC
once	TRBV5-1	TRBD1	TRBJ2-7	CASSTGTGPAYEQYF	TGCGCCAGCAGCACCGGGACAGGGCCTGCCTACGAGCAGTACTTC